These T cell receptor beta chains were read from a single sample in a study of tumor-infiltrating lymphocytes in primary liver carcinoma. TCRdb reanalysed the multiplex PCR reads using MiXCR and keeps one entry per CDR3 protein. The table includes over 250,000 distinct CDR3 sequences, 50% to 75% detected once. The sample was peripheral blood. Receptor source: a woman aged 25 to 39 with primary liver carcinoma and hepatitis B virus infection. CDR3s include the opening cysteine and the closing phenylalanine or tryptophan. D genes are given only for firm matches. Some rows have no size entry. The others give once, few or many, or a class for an expanded clone.

-,-,TRBV11-2,TRBJ2-1,TGTGCCAGTAGCTTAGATATGTGCGGTGGTGGCAATGAGCAGTTCTTC,CASSLDMCGGGNEQFF
-,TRBD2,TRBV5-4,TRBJ2-3,TGTGCCAGCAGCTTTTGGACCGGCGGGAGAACAGATACGCAGTATTTT,CASSFWTGGRTDTQYF
-,TRBD2,TRBV11-2,TRBJ2-7,TGTGCCAGCAGCTTGCCGGGAGGTAGACAGTGCTTC,CASSLPGGRQCF
many,TRBD1,TRBV12-3/TRBV12-4,TRBJ1-2,TGTGCCAGCAGCCACTCTTGGACAGGGGCTGGCTACACCTTC,CASSHSWTGAGYTF
-,-,TRBV6-2/TRBV6-3,TRBJ2-5,TGTGCCAGCAGTTACTTTGTCGGGAGAGGGACAGAGACCCAGTACTTC,CASSYFVGRGTETQYF
-,TRBD2,TRBV18,TRBJ2-2,TGTGCCAGCTCACCCTCAGCGGGAGGCAACACCGGGGAGCTGTTTTTT,CASSPSAGGNTGELFF
-,TRBD1,TRBV2,TRBJ2-7,TGTGCCAGCAGGCTCGTGGGGGACAGGAATAAGGCGGAGTACTTC,CASRLVGDRNKAEYF
-,-,TRBV2,TRBJ2-7,TGTGCCAGCAGTGATGACTACTACGAGCAGTACTTC,CASSDDYYEQYF
-,TRBD1,TRBV7-9,TRBJ2-3,TGTGCAAGCAGCTCCCGGGACAGGCTGACAGATACGCAGTATTTT,CASSSRDRLTDTQYF
many,-,TRBV29-1,TRBJ2-3,TGCAGCGTTGGATTAAACTTGGCAGATACGCAGTATTTT,CSVGLNLADTQYF
many,-,TRBV29-1,TRBJ2-3,TGCAGCGGGGCCCTAGGACATACGCAGTATTTT,CSGALGHTQYF
few,TRBD1,TRBV28,TRBJ1-3,TGTGCCAGCAGGCAGGGGGGCTCTGGAAACACCATATATTTT,CASRQGGSGNTIYF
-,TRBD1,TRBV6-1,TRBJ2-4,TGTGCCAGCGCGCTGACAGGGGAAAGCATTCAGTACTTC,CASALTGESIQYF
few,-,TRBV5-4,TRBJ2-7,TGTGCCAGCAGCCCGCCGGGACTTACTACCTACGAGCAGTACTTC,CASSPPGLTTYEQYF
-,-,TRBV11-2,TRBJ2-3,TGTGCCAGCAGTTTAAGGGCGGGTACGCAGTATTTT,CASSLRAGTQYF
-,-,TRBV7-9,TRBJ1-4,TGTGCCAGCAGCCAGCGGAGCGGGCAGAATGAAAAACTGTTTTTT,CASSQRSGQNEKLFF
-,-,TRBV4-2,TRBJ2-1,TGTGCCAGCAGCCAAGATGACAATGAGCAGTTCTTC,CASSQDDNEQFF
-,TRBD1,TRBV12-3/TRBV12-4,TRBJ2-4,TGTGCCAGCACCATGGGGGTCGGGACAGGGACGAAGAACAATCAGTACTTC,CASTMGVGTGTKNNQYF
-,-,TRBV6-6,TRBJ2-2,TGTGCCATCTCCGTCGCCCGAGGGACCGGGGAGCTGTTTTTT,CAISVARGTGELFF
-,TRBD2,TRBV6-6,TRBJ2-3,TGTGCCAGCAGGGGGACTAGCGGTACAAGAGGGGCATATACGCAGTATTTT,CASRGTSGTRGAYTQYF
many,TRBD1,TRBV29-1,TRBJ1-1,TGCAGCGTTGGTGACAGGGGATACACTGAAGCTTTCTTT,CSVGDRGYTEAFF
few,-,TRBV29-1,TRBJ2-3,TGCAGCGGTAAACCGGACTATAGCACAGATACGCAGTATTTT,CSGKPDYSTDTQYF
-,-,TRBV28,TRBJ2-5,TGTGCCAGCAGTCCAACGTGGGACCTCGGCCACCAAGAGACCCAGTACTTC,CASSPTWDLGHQETQYF
many,TRBD1,TRBV6-1,TRBJ1-5,TGTGCCAGCAGTGAAGACAGGGGACAGCCCCAGCATTTT,CASSEDRGQPQHF
-,TRBD1,TRBV5-1,TRBJ2-1,TGCGCCAGCAGGGGGGGACAGGGCTGGGATGAGCAGTTCTTC,CASRGGQGWDEQFF
-,TRBD2,TRBV12-3/TRBV12-4,TRBJ2-1,TGTGCCAGTATAATTGGACTAGCGGGAGTTGGGGAGCAGTTATTC,CASIIGLAGVGEQLF
-,TRBD1,TRBV4-3,TRBJ1-2,TGCACCAGCAGCCAAGATAGATCAGGGGGCACTGGTTACACCTTC,CTSSQDRSGGTGYTF
-,TRBD2,TRBV12-3/TRBV12-4,TRBJ2-2,TGTGCCAGCAGTTTTAGCGGGAGATACACCCGGGAGCTGTTTTTT,CASSFSGRYTRELFF
few,-,TRBV4-2,TRBJ1-5,TGTGCCAGCAGCCAAGAATTAGGCGTCTATGAACGGGCCCAGCATTTT,CASSQELGVYERAQHF
-,-,TRBV29-1,TRBJ1-1,TGCAACGTTCCCAGGGGTTCAGGGAAAACTGTAGCTTTCTTT,CNVPRGSGKTVAFF
-,-,TRBV10-3,TRBJ2-7,TGTGCCATCAGTGCCGGGACGGGGCCCTACGAGCAGTACTTC,CAISAGTGPYEQYF
few,TRBD1,TRBV4-1,TRBJ2-6,TGCGCCAGCAGCCAAGTACAGGGGGAGTTGGGGCTCGGGGCCAACGTCCTGACTTTC,CASSQVQGELGLGANVLTF
-,-,TRBV5-1,TRBJ2-2,TGCGACAGCAGCTTGATGGAGGTCGGGGAGCTGTTTTTT,CDSSLMEVGELFF
many,TRBD2,TRBV5-4,TRBJ2-7,TGTGCCAGCAGCTTCCTAGCGGGAGGAGGCTCCTACGAGCAGTACTTC,CASSFLAGGGSYEQYF
-,TRBD2,TRBV10-1,TRBJ2-1,TGCGCCAGCAGTTCTCGGACTAGCGGGAGGTACAATGAGCAGTTCTTC,CASSSRTSGRYNEQFF
-,TRBD1,TRBV12-3/TRBV12-4,TRBJ2-5,TGTGCCAGCGGTTCCTTCGGGACAGCTAGGGAGACCCGGTACTTC,CASGSFGTARETRYF
-,-,TRBV7-9,TRBJ2-1,TGTGCCAGCGGCTTAGAGGGCCAGTTCCACAATGAGCAGTTCTTC,CASGLEGQFHNEQFF
many,TRBD2,TRBV11-2,TRBJ2-1,TGTGCCAGCAGCACGAGCCGGACTAGCGGAAACAATGAGCAGTTCTTC,CASSTSRTSGNNEQFF
many,TRBD1,TRBV11-2,TRBJ2-3,TGTGCCAGCAGCTTAGAACGGGACAGGGTGGGACGGGATACGCAGTATTTT,CASSLERDRVGRDTQYF
-,-,TRBV4-1,TRBJ2-5,TGCGCCAGCAGCCAAGCACCTTCGGGGACCCAGTACTTC,CASSQAPSGTQYF
many,-,TRBV12-3/TRBV12-4,TRBJ2-4,TGTGCCAGCAGCCCGAGGGCGTCCAGAAACATTCAGTACTTC,CASSPRASRNIQYF
-,TRBD2,TRBV6-2/TRBV6-3,TRBJ2-7,TGTGCCAGCAGTAAAACGGGGGGGCGCGGCGAGCAGTACTTC,CASSKTGGRGEQYF
many,TRBD1,TRBV11-1,TRBJ2-2,TGTGCCAGCAGCCTCCAGACAGGGCCCGGGGAGCTGTTTTTT,CASSLQTGPGELFF
many,TRBD1,TRBV7-8,TRBJ1-6,TGTGCCAGCAGCTTATACCGGGACAGGGGGCCGTCACCCCTCCACTTT,CASSLYRDRGPSPLHF
medium-sized,-,TRBV11-1,TRBJ1-1,TGTGCCAGCAGCGCGGGCAGGATCACTGAAGCTTTCTTT,CASSAGRITEAFF
once,-,TRBV11-2,TRBJ2-1,TGTGCCAGCAGCTTAGAAGGTGGCGGGATATCCGGACCCTACAATGAGCAGTTCTTC,CASSLEGGGISGPYNEQFF
few,-,TRBV21-1,TRBJ2-3,TGTGCCAGCAGCAAACGGGCGTACGGCACAGATACGCAGTATTTT,CASSKRAYGTDTQYF
-,-,TRBV7-8,TRBJ2-1,TGTGCCAGCAGCCCATGGACTGGCGAGTACAATGAGCAGTTCTTC,CASSPWTGEYNEQFF
once,-,TRBV28,TRBJ1-3,TGTGCCAGCAGTTTAGAAAGCGGGGGGTTCTACTCTGGAAACACCATATATTTT,CASSLESGGFYSGNTIYF
-,TRBD1,TRBV13,TRBJ2-7,TGTGCCAGCAGCGGACGGACAGGGGGTCCCTACGAGCAGTACTTC,CASSGRTGGPYEQYF
many,-,TRBV12-3/TRBV12-4,TRBJ2-5,TGTGCCAGCAGTCCTAATTGGGGATCGCGGTACCAAGAGACCCAGTACTTC,CASSPNWGSRYQETQYF
many,TRBD2,TRBV29-1,TRBJ2-2,TGCAGCGTTGGGACTAGCGGTCGTACCGGGGAGCTGTTTTTT,CSVGTSGRTGELFF
many,-,TRBV11-2,TRBJ1-1,TGTGCCAGCAGCTTAGTGGGCACTGAAGCTTTCTTT,CASSLVGTEAFF
many,-,TRBV11-2,TRBJ1-4,TGTGCCAGCAGCTTAAATGGGGTTGCAACTAATGAAAAACTGTTTTTT,CASSLNGVATNEKLFF
-,TRBD2,TRBV7-3,TRBJ2-5,TGTGCCAGCAGCTCCTCCGGGACTAGCGGGGAGACCCAGTACTTC,CASSSSGTSGETQYF
many,TRBD2,TRBV12-3/TRBV12-4,TRBJ2-3,TGTGCCAGCAGTTTTCGACTAGCCCTACAGTATTTT,CASSFRLALQYF
-,-,TRBV4-1,TRBJ1-2,TGCGCCAGCAGCCAGATAGAGGACGGGAACTATGGCTACACCTTC,CASSQIEDGNYGYTF